The 14 T cell receptor beta chains reported below all come from one sample, sequenced in a study of blood T cell repertoires in COVID-19. Assay used: immunoSEQ multiplex PCR; TCRdb lists only in-frame clones, some missing. The table includes just over 350,000 clones, roughly nine tenths detected once. Sequences were obtained from PBMCs or T cells enriched from blood (not recorded which). The receptors stem from a woman younger than 45 who had recovered from COVID-19.

This chain joins TRBV27 and TRBJ2-7, with TRBD1 matching over 7 bases. Germline-derived CDR1 and CDR2 are MNHEY and SMNVEV (reference sequence). The CDR3 runs 14 residues. V was clipped by 4 bases and J by 3 bases; unmatched bases: 6. CDR3 amino acids: CASSSDRSRYEQYF. CDR3 in DNA: TGTGCCAGCAGTTCGGACAGGAGTCGCTACGAGCAGTACTTC.

The chain employs TRBV6-5 and TRBJ2-3; no reliable D call. Looked up from germline, CDR1 is MNHEY and CDR2 is SVGAGI. This CDR3 contains 14 residues. V was pared by 2 bases and J by 6 bases, with 12 bases between. In nucleotides, the CDR3 is TGTGCCAGCAGTTACCTTGGGCTCTGGGATACGCAGTATTTT. It is translated as CASSYLGLWDTQYF.

This CDR3 reads CASSDGGGAGGEQFF. In nucleotides, the CDR3 is TGTGCCAGCAGCGACGGCGGGGGGGCCGGTGGTGAGCAGTTCTTC. V is TRBV6-5 and J is TRBJ2-1; the match to TRBD2 covers 9 bases. The CDR3 sequence is 15 residues long. V shed 6 bases, J shed 9 bases, and the junction held 12 bases outside the gene matches. Germline CDR1 is MNHEY and CDR2 is SVGAGI.

The gene calls are TRBV6-5 and TRBJ1-2; D not resolved. V dropped 0 bases and J dropped 6 bases, with 8 bases sitting between them. The CDR3 is made up of 13 amino acids. CDR1 and CDR2 (germline): MNHEY, SVGAGI. CDR3 region: CASSYSILDGYTF. The CDR3 bases are TGTGCCAGCAGTTACTCGATTTTAGATGGCTACACCTTC.

The rearrangement uses TRBV7-9 and TRBJ1-1, with D uncertain. CDR1 SEHNR and CDR2 FQNEAQ come from the germline V gene (reference sequence). This CDR3 is 15 amino acids long. V was clipped by 5 bases and J by 1 base, with 14 bases between them. The CDR3 here is CASSPRGGRNTEAFF. The CDR3 nucleotides are TGTGCCAGCAGCCCGCGAGGAGGGAGGAACACTGAAGCTTTCTTT.

This chain uses TRBV4-1 with TRBJ2-1; 10 bases are a match to TRBD2. The CDR3 length is 14 residues. Germline V gives CDR1 MGHRA, CDR2 YSYEKL. V lost 9 bases and J lost 4; bases outside the gene matches: 6. The CDR3 DNA reads TGCGCCAGTAAGTTAGCGGGGGGATACAATGAGCAGTTCTTC. It yields the protein CASKLAGGYNEQFF.

A few counts support this clone. The chain employs TRBV18 and TRBJ2-7; D not resolved. The germline gives CDR1 KGHSH, CDR2 LQKENI. V was pared by 6 bases and J by 6 bases, with 21 bases between. The CDR3 runs to 15 residues. The CDR3 nucleotides read TGTGCCAGCTCTTCAACCCCGCGGCAGCCGGTCGAGCAGTACTTC. Amino acid sequence: CASSSTPRQPVEQYF.

The chain joins TRBV11-2 to TRBJ2-7; tentative D call: TRBD2 (6 bases). V was clipped by 5 bases and J by 2 bases, with 13 bases between them. Germline CDR1 and CDR2: SGHAT and FQNNGV. This CDR3 contains 14 residues. In nucleotides, the CDR3 is TGTGCCAGCAGCAAAGCGGGTCCTACCTACGAGCAGTACTTC. Protein sequence: CASSKAGPTYEQYF.

The chain uses TRBV9 and TRBJ1-2; D is possibly TRBD1 (6 bases). V was clipped by 0 bases and J by 4 bases, with 13 bases between them. Germline V gives CDR1 SGDLS, CDR2 YYNGEE. The CDR3 loop spans 15 amino acids. The CDR3 here is CASSVVGGPFYGYTF. In nucleotides, the CDR3 is TGTGCCAGCAGCGTAGTGGGGGGGCCTTTCTATGGCTACACCTTC.

This clone was seen repeatedly, ten times or more. The chain links TRBV25-1 to TRBJ2-2; 7 nucleotides agree with TRBD1. This CDR3 has 15 amino acids. V was clipped by 3 bases and J by 3 bases; unmatched bases: 4. Looked up from germline, CDR1 is MGHDK and CDR2 is SYGVNS. The CDR3 region is CASSDPGQDTGELFF. DNA for the CDR3: TGTGCCAGCAGTGACCCCGGACAGGACACCGGGGAGCTGTTTTTT.

J is TRBJ2-3 and V is TRBV27; 10 positions agree with TRBD2. The CDR3 extends over 14 amino acids. Germline V gene lookup returns CDR1 MNHEY and CDR2 SMNVEV (reference sequence). V shed 2 bases, J shed 14 bases, and the junction held 10 bases outside the gene matches. CDR3 loop: CASSLEEREGLWYF. The CDR3 DNA reads TGTGCCAGCAGTTTAGAAGAGCGGGAGGGCCTTTGGTATTTT.

This chain connects TRBV11-2 to TRBJ2-7; D perhaps matches TRBD1 (5 bases). This CDR3 contains 14 residues. The germline V gene has CDR1 SGHAT and CDR2 FQNNGV. The V and J ends lost 3 bases and 1 base respectively, with 10 bases between them. CDR3 region: CASSFSRASYEQYF. CDR3 in DNA: TGTGCCAGCAGCTTCTCCAGGGCGTCCTACGAGCAGTACTTC.

This clone was seen a handful of times. V gene TRBV3-1 (or the pseudogene TRBV3-2) combines with J gene TRBJ1-2, with TRBD1 identical over 7 bases. The germline V gene has CDR1 LGHDT and CDR2 YNNKEL (reference sequence). This CDR3 contains 14 residues. V trimming: 1 base; J trimming: 4 bases; junction bases outside the gene matches: 3. CDR3 bases: TGTGCCAGCAGCCAAGTGGGACAGTTCTATGGCTACACCTTC. This encodes CASSQVGQFYGYTF.

J is TRBJ2-2 and V is TRBV5-8, with 14 bases aligning to TRBD2. The CDR3 is 17 amino acids. J lost 5 bases, V lost 5 bases, and 8 bases had no gene match. Germline V gene sequence: CDR1 SGHTS, CDR2 YDEGEE. This chain's CDR3 is CASRPTSGRARTGELFF. The CDR3 nucleotides read TGTGCCAGCAGGCCGACTAGCGGGAGGGCCAGGACCGGGGAGCTGTTTTTT.